This T cell receptor beta chain was captured in a study of T-cell memory formation after mild COVID-19 (dated by TCRdb to the early 2020s). Background for the entire study: TCR sequence clusters from the two donors were found to be largely donor specific. The cohort was made up of two young adult volunteers, one female and one male, who were previously healthy. In two donors, T-cell clones that expanded and contracted after mild COVID-19 were followed by sequencing TCRalpha and TCRbeta repertoires longitudinally. Overall study outcomes, separate from this receptor: Clones contracting from day 15 to 85 had balanced CD4/CD8 phenotypes, while a second wave expanding from day 15 to 37 was biased towards CD4+. Some responding clones were detected in pre-infection memory, suggesting pre-existing cross-reactive memory T cells joined the SARS-CoV-2 response. SARS-CoV-2 specificity of the second-wave clones peaking on day 37 was not confirmed. Only a couple of mild cases were covered by the study, and larger cohorts that include severe cases with pre-infection samples were considered necessary. Contracting CD4+ clones appeared mostly in the CM and EM memory subsets, whereas CD8+ clones were enriched in EMRA.

This clonotype has just a few counts. Its antigen is unknown. Per-nucleotide qualities are absent, and no much larger clonotype sits a single base away. Ficoll-Paque density gradient centrifugation was used to isolate PBMCs. These reads were obtained on an Illumina NovaSeq 6000. Using 5'RACE with constant-segment primers, TCRalpha and TCRbeta cDNA libraries were constructed, with sample barcodes and unique molecular identifiers added in the process. Trizol reagent was used to extract RNA from every sample. The libraries were amplified in two PCR steps, and the second step added a second sample barcode and Illumina TruSeq adapters. Sequencing of the libraries was done on an Illumina NovaSeq, producing 2 x 150 bp paired-end reads. The original methods were these. Reads were demultiplexed and collapsed into UMI-guided consensus sequences with migec v1.2.7. Using mixcr v2.1.11, UMI consensuses were aligned to TRA and TRB V and J templates and then assembled into clonotypes. A clonotype was counted as expanded or contracted only if both edgeR and NoisET called the change significant, with noise models trained on biological replicates. For edgeR calls, a false discovery rate-adjusted p below 0.01 and a log2 fold-change threshold of 1 were applied. As an exploratory analysis of dynamics, max-normalized trajectories of the 1000 most abundant clonotypes were examined with PCA combined with hierarchical clustering. Separately sequenced CD4+ and CD8+ repertoires were used to assign the CD4 or CD8 phenotype of responding clones. Clones were called with MiXCR by TCRdb after fastp trimmed the public reads at Q25, and only in-frame beta chains were retained. When rows share a CDR3 protein, they turn into one entry using the most common DNA and genes. The V and J calls, along with clone size, are taken from TCRdb and not from the paper's own processing. The sample includes about 340,000 distinct CDR3 sequences, with approximately 15% observed a single time. The biggest ten clones account for approximately 20% of the sample.

Counted from cysteine to phenylalanine, this CDR3 has 17 amino acids. This entry keeps only the CDR3 DNA: 51 bases, framed from base 1. The germline V gene yields ENHRY for CDR1 and SYGVKD for CDR2. Germline trimming amounts to 3 bases on V and 6 bases on J, with 13 as the count of junction bases outside the gene matches. Sequenced sample: PBMCs or a T cell subset sorted from them (not recorded which). This chain joins TRBV10-3 to TRBJ2-1, with 8 central nucleotides matching TRBD2. The sequence derives from a man aged 18 to 30 who had mild COVID-19 (a few samples of this study predate the infection). The sample titles of this study are shuffled in the database, so cell type and time point are left out; the donor was told from shared clones. The bases are TGTGCCATCAGTGATCAACCGGGACTAGGGTGGCCCAATGAGCAGTTCTTC. The encoded protein is CAISDQPGLGWPNEQFF.